Listed below are T cell receptor beta chains from one sample, sequenced in a study of breast tumors, draining lymph nodes, adjacent tissues. TCRdb used MiXCR to reprocess the multiplex PCR reads, holding one entry per CDR3 protein. The data show fewer than 150,000 distinct CDR3 sequences, with 21% seen just once and 2% to 2.5% held by the top ten. The sample comprised axillary lymph node tissue. All receptors derive from a female donor with breast cancer. Some clones in this sample may be carry-over from other donors' samples. CDR3s leave out the opening cysteine and the closing phenylalanine or tryptophan.

v_call: TRBV5-1
cdr3_length: 13
cdr3_aa: ASGIGLGNTGELF

v_call: TRBV27
cdr3_length: 14
cdr3_aa: ASSKTSGSGTGELF

v_call: TRBV14
cdr3_length: 13
cdr3_aa: TSSQDSGQLYGYT

v_call: TRBV29-1
cdr3_length: 12
cdr3_aa: SVLWRDSSYEQY

v_call: TRBV6-1
cdr3_length: 15
cdr3_aa: ASSEVGSVSPHNEQF

v_call: TRBV27
cdr3_length: 11
cdr3_aa: ASSLGLFQPQH

v_call: TRBV6-1
cdr3_length: 12
cdr3_aa: ASKWTSNTDTQY

v_call: TRBV29-1
cdr3_length: 11
cdr3_aa: SGKAGDYNEQF

v_call: TRBV12-3/TRBV12-4
cdr3_length: 13
cdr3_aa: ASSLEAGPFYEQY

v_call: TRBV7-3
cdr3_length: 12
cdr3_aa: ASSSTGEGSAQY

v_call: TRBV19
cdr3_length: 13
cdr3_aa: ASSKLGAWGETQY

v_call: TRBV28
cdr3_length: 12
cdr3_aa: ASSTLSRGYTQY

v_call: TRBV24-1
cdr3_length: 16
cdr3_aa: ATSDPRTSGTSTDTQY

v_call: TRBV2
cdr3_length: 16
cdr3_aa: ASSEFTQQGAIRNEQF

v_call: TRBV5-1
cdr3_length: 13
cdr3_aa: ASSLGARFSDEQF

v_call: TRBV19
cdr3_length: 13
cdr3_aa: ASSRTARGQETQY

v_call: TRBV19
cdr3_length: 11
cdr3_aa: ASSIFSNWEQF

v_call: TRBV20-1
cdr3_length: 9
cdr3_aa: SPVEQNTIY

v_call: TRBV5-6
cdr3_length: 14
cdr3_aa: ASSLRGSPSNQPQH

v_call: TRBV9
cdr3_length: 16
cdr3_aa: ASSATPGGGLGTDTQY

v_call: TRBV19
cdr3_length: 11
cdr3_aa: ASSRQENYGYT

v_call: TRBV10-2
cdr3_length: 14
cdr3_aa: ASTGLAGEWTGELF

v_call: TRBV6-4
cdr3_length: 12
cdr3_aa: ASSPGTGNYGYT

v_call: TRBV19
cdr3_length: 12
cdr3_aa: ASRSGTGAGGYT

v_call: TRBV20-1
cdr3_length: 12
cdr3_aa: SANGPRGYNEQF

v_call: TRBV5-1
cdr3_length: 11
cdr3_aa: ASSLKAENEQF

v_call: TRBV4-1
cdr3_length: 13
cdr3_aa: ASSHPSSRVGEQY

v_call: TRBV20-1
cdr3_length: 13
cdr3_aa: SARDQDQLVNEQF

v_call: TRBV6-2/TRBV6-3
cdr3_length: 16
cdr3_aa: ASSYSVGSTSNPDTQY

v_call: TRBV19
cdr3_length: 13
cdr3_aa: ASSNGPRPQNIQY

v_call: TRBV28
cdr3_length: 12
cdr3_aa: ASRGFGTKDGYT

v_call: TRBV19
cdr3_length: 13
cdr3_aa: ASSMGGAGTDTQY

v_call: TRBV12-3/TRBV12-4
cdr3_length: 14
cdr3_aa: ASSLVGLTGKETQY

v_call: TRBV11-2
cdr3_length: 15
cdr3_aa: ASSLGVEGLLYNEQF

v_call: TRBV6-2/TRBV6-3
cdr3_length: 10
cdr3_aa: ASSGGVDERY

v_call: TRBV9
cdr3_length: 13
cdr3_aa: ASSVGGGTPGEQF

v_call: TRBV28
cdr3_length: 12
cdr3_aa: ASKSTINQETQY